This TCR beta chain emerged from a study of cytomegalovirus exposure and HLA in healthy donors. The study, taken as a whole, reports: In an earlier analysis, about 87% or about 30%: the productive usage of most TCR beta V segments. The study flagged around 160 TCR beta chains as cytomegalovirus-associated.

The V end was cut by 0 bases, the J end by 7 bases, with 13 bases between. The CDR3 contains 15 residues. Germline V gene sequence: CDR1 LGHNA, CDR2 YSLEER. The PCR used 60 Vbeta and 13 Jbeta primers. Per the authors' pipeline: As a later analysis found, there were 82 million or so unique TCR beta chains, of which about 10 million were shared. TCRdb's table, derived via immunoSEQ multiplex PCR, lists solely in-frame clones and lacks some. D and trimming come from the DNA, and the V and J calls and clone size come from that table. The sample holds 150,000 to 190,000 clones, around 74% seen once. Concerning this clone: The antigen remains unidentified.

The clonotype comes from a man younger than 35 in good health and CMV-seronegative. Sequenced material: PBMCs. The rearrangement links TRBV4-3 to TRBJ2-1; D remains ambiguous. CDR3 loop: CASSQDVGPRNEQFF. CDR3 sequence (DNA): TGCGCCAGCAGCCAAGATGTCGGCCCGCGGAATGAGCAGTTCTTC.